This entry concerns a single T cell receptor beta chain. The antigen remains unidentified. A much more abundant neighbour one base away suggests this may be a read error. The time point was: newly diagnosed GD, antithyroid drugs for less than 3 months. Isolated PBMC RNA provided the starting material for the TCR library. CDR3-region Arm-PCR and iRepertoire HTBI primers produced the TCR beta libraries. In the source study's methods: The identification of roughly 62 TRBV and around 15 TRBJ segments was made across samples. TCRdb analysed the multiplex PCR reads with MiXCR anew, one entry per CDR3 protein. In this record, the V and J calls reflect TCRdb's handling and not the investigators' own analysis. The table includes approximately 560,000 distinct CDR3 sequences, around 16% detected once. This entry belongs to a study of regulatory T cells in long-lasting Graves disease. Study outcomes and limitations: Among samples with persistent disease, TRBV28, TRBJ1-2 and TRBJ2-5 were favored.

Looked up from germline, CDR1 is DFQATT and CDR2 is SNEGSKA (reference sequence). There are 15 residues in the CDR3. These data were likewise used in another study, on T cells in Graves' hyperthyroidism and ophthalmopathy. That paper adds: A first-round RT-PCR of the TCR CDR3 used the HTBI primer set. Blood held most thyroid clonotypes expanded above 0.001 frequency.

The sequence was collected from a man aged 18 to 30 with Graves disease. The chain employs TRBV20-1 and TRBJ2-2, with TRBD2 identical over 12 bases. This sample comprised peripheral blood mononuclear cells (PBMCs), obtained at new diagnosis, from a patient treated with antithyroid drugs. CDR3 loop: CRARLAGVGTGELFF. In DNA form, the CDR3 reads TGCCGTGCTAGACTAGCGGGAGTTGGAACCGGGGAGCTGTTTTTT.